A selection of T cell receptor beta chains follows, all from one sample in a study of blood T cell repertoires in COVID-19. Method: immunoSEQ multiplex PCR; TCRdb's copy keeps in-frame clones and lacks some. The sample lists 45,000 to 55,000 clones; about 86% were seen once. The source material was peripheral blood. Receptor source: a man in his 70s with active COVID-19. CDR3s include the opening cysteine and the closing phenylalanine or tryptophan. Each record gives: D gene, clone size, V gene, CDR3 length, J gene, CDR3 protein, CDR3 DNA. D genes are given only for firm matches. Size values are once, few and many counts, or a class for expanded clones, and some rows have none.

D gene: TRBD2; clone size: NA; V gene: TRBV10-3; CDR3 length: 16; J gene: TRBJ2-2; CDR3 protein: CAIAAPGGAGGGELFF; CDR3 DNA: TGTGCCATCGCAGCTCCGGGGGGGGCCGGAGGCGGGGAGCTGTTTTTT
D gene: NA; clone size: once; V gene: TRBV2; CDR3 length: 13; J gene: TRBJ1-1; CDR3 protein: CASLREAGTEAFF; CDR3 DNA: TGTGCCAGCCTCAGGGAGGCTGGCACTGAAGCTTTCTTT
D gene: TRBD1; clone size: NA; V gene: TRBV14; CDR3 length: 15; J gene: TRBJ2-3; CDR3 protein: CASSKTGQGEDTQYF; CDR3 DNA: TGTGCCAGCAGCAAAACGGGACAGGGAGAAGATACGCAGTATTTT
D gene: NA; clone size: NA; V gene: TRBV3-1/TRBV3-2; CDR3 length: 13; J gene: TRBJ1-2; CDR3 protein: CASSSLRDFGYTF; CDR3 DNA: TGTGCCAGCAGCTCCCTCCGGGATTTTGGCTACACCTTC
D gene: NA; clone size: NA; V gene: TRBV7-2; CDR3 length: 15; J gene: TRBJ2-3; CDR3 protein: CASSFAGVGTDTQYF; CDR3 DNA: TGTGCCAGCAGCTTTGCTGGAGTGGGCACAGATACGCAGTATTTT
D gene: TRBD2; clone size: once; V gene: TRBV14; CDR3 length: 16; J gene: TRBJ2-5; CDR3 protein: CASSQVTSGGSETQYF; CDR3 DNA: TGTGCCAGCAGCCAAGTAACTAGCGGGGGGAGTGAGACCCAGTACTTC
D gene: NA; clone size: NA; V gene: TRBV5-8; CDR3 length: 15; J gene: TRBJ2-3; CDR3 protein: CASSSTNVLSNTQYF; CDR3 DNA: TGTGCCAGCAGCTCCACAAACGTTCTCTCCAATACGCAGTATTTT
D gene: NA; clone size: NA; V gene: TRBV9; CDR3 length: 15; J gene: TRBJ2-5; CDR3 protein: CASSVAAGRQETQYF; CDR3 DNA: TGTGCCAGCAGCGTAGCAGCGGGTCGCCAAGAGACCCAGTACTTC
D gene: NA; clone size: NA; V gene: TRBV30; CDR3 length: 11; J gene: TRBJ1-2; CDR3 protein: CAWSVDRGYTF; CDR3 DNA: TGTGCCTGGAGTGTCGACAGGGGCTACACCTTC
D gene: TRBD2; clone size: NA; V gene: TRBV18; CDR3 length: 15; J gene: TRBJ2-1; CDR3 protein: CASSPLAGARNEQFF; CDR3 DNA: TGTGCCAGCTCACCTCTAGCGGGGGCCCGTAATGAGCAGTTCTTC
D gene: NA; clone size: NA; V gene: TRBV5-4; CDR3 length: 15; J gene: TRBJ1-6; CDR3 protein: CASSPERDTGSPLHF; CDR3 DNA: TGTGCCAGCAGCCCGGAACGGGACACGGGTTCACCCCTCCACTTT
D gene: NA; clone size: NA; V gene: TRBV5-1; CDR3 length: 15; J gene: TRBJ1-2; CDR3 protein: CASSLGDSPYYGYTF; CDR3 DNA: TGCGCCAGCAGCTTGGGTGACAGCCCCTACTATGGCTACACCTTC
D gene: TRBD2; clone size: NA; V gene: TRBV7-9; CDR3 length: 18; J gene: TRBJ2-5; CDR3 protein: CASSENYTRLSGAKTQYF; CDR3 DNA: TGTGCCAGCAGCGAGAACTACACCAGACTAAGCGGGGCAAAGACCCAGTACTTC
D gene: NA; clone size: NA; V gene: TRBV6-5; CDR3 length: 15; J gene: TRBJ2-7; CDR3 protein: CASSYSSGYTYEQYF; CDR3 DNA: TGTGCCAGCAGTTACTCGAGCGGATACACCTACGAGCAGTACTTC
D gene: TRBD2; clone size: NA; V gene: TRBV5-1; CDR3 length: 13; J gene: TRBJ2-1; CDR3 protein: CASSLGTSGPQFF; CDR3 DNA: TGCGCCAGCAGCTTGGGGACTAGCGGGCCCCAGTTCTTC
D gene: NA; clone size: NA; V gene: TRBV4-3; CDR3 length: 17; J gene: TRBJ1-2; CDR3 protein: CASSQEVSQGSPYGYTF; CDR3 DNA: TGCGCCAGCAGCCAAGAAGTTTCGCAGGGTTCTCCTTATGGCTACACCTTC
D gene: NA; clone size: NA; V gene: TRBV7-2; CDR3 length: 14; J gene: TRBJ1-1; CDR3 protein: CASSHGGENTEAFF; CDR3 DNA: TGTGCCAGCAGCCACGGCGGAGAGAACACTGAAGCTTTCTTT
D gene: NA; clone size: NA; V gene: TRBV18; CDR3 length: 17; J gene: TRBJ1-3; CDR3 protein: CASSPLWGPHSGNTIYF; CDR3 DNA: TGTGCCAGCTCACCACTCTGGGGGCCCCACTCTGGAAACACCATATATTTT
D gene: TRBD2; clone size: NA; V gene: TRBV7-2; CDR3 length: 14; J gene: TRBJ2-7; CDR3 protein: CASSWAGGPYEQYF; CDR3 DNA: TGTGCCAGCAGCTGGGCGGGGGGGCCCTACGAGCAGTACTTC
D gene: TRBD1; clone size: NA; V gene: TRBV3-1/TRBV3-2; CDR3 length: 14; J gene: TRBJ1-1; CDR3 protein: CASSRTGVDTEAFF; CDR3 DNA: TGTGCCAGCAGTCGAACAGGGGTGGACACTGAAGCTTTCTTT
D gene: TRBD1; clone size: few; V gene: TRBV18; CDR3 length: 14; J gene: TRBJ2-7; CDR3 protein: CASSATGQGYEQYF; CDR3 DNA: TGTGCCAGCTCAGCCACGGGACAGGGCTACGAGCAGTACTTC
D gene: TRBD2; clone size: NA; V gene: TRBV29-1; CDR3 length: 15; J gene: TRBJ2-3; CDR3 protein: CSVVTSGGSTDTQYF; CDR3 DNA: TGCAGCGTTGTGACTAGCGGGGGGTCCACAGATACGCAGTATTTT
D gene: NA; clone size: NA; V gene: TRBV7-3; CDR3 length: 13; J gene: TRBJ1-1; CDR3 protein: CASRHQQGIEAFF; CDR3 DNA: TGTGCCAGCAGACACCAACAGGGAATTGAAGCTTTCTTT
D gene: TRBD1; clone size: NA; V gene: TRBV15; CDR3 length: 14; J gene: TRBJ2-7; CDR3 protein: CATGGTGDSYEQYF; CDR3 DNA: TGCGCCACGGGGGGGACAGGGGACAGCTACGAGCAGTACTTC
D gene: TRBD1; clone size: medium-sized; V gene: TRBV18; CDR3 length: 17; J gene: TRBJ1-6; CDR3 protein: CASSPRWGQGANSPLHF; CDR3 DNA: TGTGCCAGCTCACCTCGGTGGGGACAGGGGGCAAATTCACCCCTCCACTTT
D gene: NA; clone size: NA; V gene: TRBV5-6; CDR3 length: 14; J gene: TRBJ1-4; CDR3 protein: CASSFYVLDEKLFF; CDR3 DNA: TGTGCCAGCAGCTTCTACGTTTTGGATGAAAAACTGTTTTTT
D gene: TRBD1; clone size: NA; V gene: TRBV15; CDR3 length: 13; J gene: TRBJ2-3; CDR3 protein: CATGQGQTDTQYF; CDR3 DNA: TGTGCCACCGGACAGGGTCAAACAGATACGCAGTATTTT
D gene: TRBD1; clone size: NA; V gene: TRBV3-1/TRBV3-2; CDR3 length: 19; J gene: TRBJ2-6; CDR3 protein: CASSRRDRGFYSGANVLTF; CDR3 DNA: TGTGCCAGCAGCCGCCGGGACAGGGGGTTTTACTCTGGGGCCAACGTCCTGACTTTC
D gene: NA; clone size: few; V gene: TRBV7-9; CDR3 length: 13; J gene: TRBJ1-2; CDR3 protein: CASSLYGEGGYTF; CDR3 DNA: TGTGCCAGCAGCTTATACGGCGAGGGTGGCTACACCTTC
D gene: TRBD2; clone size: NA; V gene: TRBV27; CDR3 length: 17; J gene: TRBJ2-1; CDR3 protein: CASSLGRGLASGDEQFF; CDR3 DNA: TGTGCCAGCAGTTTAGGGCGGGGACTAGCCTCTGGGGATGAGCAGTTCTTC
D gene: TRBD1; clone size: NA; V gene: TRBV5-5; CDR3 length: 16; J gene: TRBJ1-1; CDR3 protein: CASSNRQGAGNTEAFF; CDR3 DNA: TGTGCCAGCAGCAACAGACAGGGGGCAGGGAACACTGAAGCTTTCTTT
D gene: NA; clone size: NA; V gene: TRBV13; CDR3 length: 16; J gene: TRBJ1-3; CDR3 protein: CASSFLAGFGGNTIYF; CDR3 DNA: TGTGCCAGCAGCTTTTTGGCGGGTTTTGGAGGAAACACCATATATTTT
D gene: NA; clone size: NA; V gene: TRBV11-3; CDR3 length: 12; J gene: TRBJ2-1; CDR3 protein: CASSLTTNEQFF; CDR3 DNA: TGTGCCAGCAGCCTTACGACTAATGAGCAGTTCTTC
D gene: NA; clone size: NA; V gene: TRBV6-5; CDR3 length: 15; J gene: TRBJ1-3; CDR3 protein: CASSPGGGTGNTIYF; CDR3 DNA: TGTGCCAGCAGTCCCGGGGGAGGGACGGGAAACACCATATATTTT
D gene: NA; clone size: NA; V gene: TRBV4-3; CDR3 length: 16; J gene: TRBJ2-3; CDR3 protein: CASSPESNLATDTQYF; CDR3 DNA: TGCGCCAGCAGCCCAGAAAGTAATCTAGCGACAGATACGCAGTATTTT
D gene: NA; clone size: NA; V gene: TRBV6-2/TRBV6-3; CDR3 length: 15; J gene: TRBJ2-6; CDR3 protein: CASSYSFSGANVLTF; CDR3 DNA: TGTGCCAGCAGTTACTCCTTCTCTGGGGCCAACGTCCTGACTTTC
D gene: NA; clone size: NA; V gene: TRBV7-3; CDR3 length: 14; J gene: TRBJ2-5; CDR3 protein: CASSNQGTAETQYF; CDR3 DNA: TGTGCCAGCAGCAATCAGGGTACCGCAGAGACCCAGTACTTC
D gene: TRBD2; clone size: NA; V gene: TRBV19; CDR3 length: 15; J gene: TRBJ2-2; CDR3 protein: CASSIAAGGTGELFF; CDR3 DNA: TGTGCCAGTAGTATAGCGGCGGGAGGGACCGGGGAGCTGTTTTTT
D gene: TRBD1; clone size: NA; V gene: TRBV3-1/TRBV3-2; CDR3 length: 14; J gene: TRBJ1-1; CDR3 protein: CASSQADRGTEAFF; CDR3 DNA: TGTGCCAGCAGCCAGGCAGACAGGGGTACTGAAGCTTTCTTT
D gene: NA; clone size: NA; V gene: TRBV28; CDR3 length: 14; J gene: TRBJ1-5; CDR3 protein: CAGRVGGDNQPQHF; CDR3 DNA: TGTGCCGGCCGGGTCGGGGGTGACAATCAGCCCCAGCATTTT